These 15 T cell receptor beta chains were sequenced from one sample in a study of cytomegalovirus exposure and HLA in healthy donors. The PCR ran on 60 Vbeta and 13 Jbeta primers. Measured with immunoSEQ multiplex PCR; TCRdb has only the in-frame clones, and not every one. This sample has roughly 160,000 clones, with roughly 89% found just once. Sequenced material: PBMCs. The receptors shown here come from a woman in her twenties or thirties in good health and CMV-seronegative.

The chain joins TRBV18 to TRBJ2-1; no clear D gene. Germline V gives CDR1 KGHSH, CDR2 LQKENI. The CDR3 has 12 amino acids. Trimming stripped 6 bases from V and 5 bases from J, with 8 bases between. This chain's CDR3 is CASSLLDNEQFF. CDR3 DNA sequence: TGTGCCAGCTCCCTTCTAGACAATGAGCAGTTCTTC.

V and J are TRBV2 and TRBJ1-4; TRBD1 might be the D (5 bases). CDR3 length equals 18 residues. Germline CDR1 SNHLY, CDR2 FYNNEI. V was clipped by 2 bases and J by 0 bases, with 16 bases between them. For the CDR3, the DNA is TGTGCCAGCAGTGAAAGGGGCGGCAGGAGTTCAACTAATGAAAAACTGTTTTTT. It yields the protein CASSERGGRSSTNEKLFF.

This rearrangement joins TRBV4-3 to TRBJ2-7, with D perhaps matching TRBD2 (7 bases). Trimming pared 3 bases from V and 2 bases from J, leaving 8 bases between. This CDR3 is 13 amino acids long. CDR1 and CDR2 from the germline V gene are LGHNA and YSLEER. CDR3 nucleotides: TGCGCCAGCAGCCAGGGGGGGCCCTACGAGCAGTACTTC. Amino acids: CASSQGGPYEQYF.

The chain joins TRBV16 to TRBJ2-4, with TRBD2 as a possible D gene (6 bases). V dropped 4 bases and J dropped 2 bases, with 18 bases sitting between them. The length of the CDR3 is 17 residues. The germline gives CDR1 KGHSY, CDR2 FQNENV. In nucleotides, the CDR3 is TGTGCCAGCAGCCGTGTTTTCGGGGGAGGACCCAAAAACATTCAGTACTTC. Its translation: CASSRVFGGGPKNIQYF.

The J gene is TRBJ1-3, the V gene TRBV9; possibly TRBD1 for D (5 bases). This CDR3 contains 16 residues. V was cut by 2 bases and J by 0 bases, with 12 bases left in between. CDR1 and CDR2 (germline): SGDLS, YYNGEE. The CDR3 region has the DNA TGTGCCAGCAGCGTCGGACACGTTAGCTCTGGAAACACCATATATTTT. Translation: CASSVGHVSSGNTIYF.

This chain connects TRBV2 to TRBJ2-5; 7 bases agree with TRBD2. Germline values: CDR1 SNHLY, CDR2 FYNNEI. V lost 3 bases, J lost 2 bases, and 9 bases stayed unmatched. The CDR3 covers 16 residues. CDR3 in amino acids: CASSDLVLGGQETQYF. The CDR3 coding sequence is TGTGCCAGCAGTGATTTGGTTTTGGGGGGGCAAGAGACCCAGTACTTC.

J is TRBJ2-7 and V is TRBV6-5; D unresolved. CDR1 MNHEY and CDR2 SVGAGI come from the germline V gene. The V end was cut by 6 bases, the J end by 3 bases, with 18 bases between. The CDR3 consists of 15 residues. The CDR3 nucleotides are TGTGCCAGCAGCAATCAACCCCCGGGTATCTACGAGCAGTACTTC. The encoded protein is CASSNQPPGIYEQYF.

This chain joins TRBV9 and TRBJ2-3; the match to TRBD2 covers 10 bases. V trimming: 1 base; J trimming: 4 bases; junction bases outside the gene matches: 0. Germline loops: CDR1 SGDLS, CDR2 YYNGEE. There are 14 residues in the CDR3. CDR3 protein: CASSVSGRADTQYF. The DNA for the CDR3 is TGTGCCAGCAGCGTAAGCGGGAGGGCAGATACGCAGTATTTT.

The V gene is TRBV30, the J gene TRBJ1-2, with 8 bases matching TRBD1. Per germline, CDR1 GTSNPN and CDR2 SVGIG (reference sequence). The CDR3 has 14 residues. The trim removed 2 bases at V and 2 bases at J, leaving 4 bases unmatched. DNA for the CDR3: TGTGCCTGGAGTTTTAGACAGGGGAACTATGGCTACACCTTC. The encoded protein is CAWSFRQGNYGYTF.

J is TRBJ2-5 and V is TRBV28, with 11 bases matching TRBD2. Germline V gives CDR1 MDHEN, CDR2 SYDVKM. The CDR3 covers 20 residues. The ends lost 5 bases at V and 5 bases at J; junction bases unmatched: 22. The DNA of the CDR3 is TGTGCCAGCAGTCCCCAACCCAGACTAGCGGGAAAGTGGGGCGGGGAGACCCAGTACTTC. Its protein product is CASSPQPRLAGKWGGETQYF.

On this clone itself: The junction departs from the called germline gene at one end, perhaps through a read error. V and J are TRBV19 and TRBJ2-6; 16 bases agree with TRBD2. The CDR3 loop spans 19 amino acids. The germline CDR1 and CDR2 sequences are LNHDA and SQIVND (reference sequence). The CDR3 DNA sequence: TGTGCCAGCGCGCCTTGGGGACTAGCGGGAGGGCCAGGGGCCGACGTCCTGACTTTC. Translation gives CASAPWGLAGGPGADVLTF.

The rearrangement joins TRBV9 to TRBJ1-1; D gene uncertain. The ends were cut back, 3 bases at V and 5 bases at J, with 14 bases in the middle. The CDR3 covers 14 residues. CDR1 and CDR2 (germline): SGDLS, YYNGEE. The CDR3 protein is CASSGLTSLTEAFF. The CDR3 DNA is TGTGCCAGCAGCGGACTGACTTCTCTAACTGAAGCTTTCTTT.

The V call is TRBV4-1, the J call TRBJ2-7; possibly TRBD2 for D (6 bases). V was clipped by 1 base and J by 4 bases, with 14 bases between them. The germline CDR1 and CDR2 sequences are MGHRA and YSYEKL. The CDR3 length is 15 residues. Here the CDR3 reads CASSQGNAGPYEQYF. The CDR3 DNA reads TGCGCCAGCAGCCAAGGGAACGCGGGACCTTACGAGCAGTACTTC.

The chain employs TRBV7-8 and TRBJ1-4; TRBD1 matches 9 bases. CDR3 length equals 14 residues. Losses at the gene ends were 3 bases for V and 7 bases for J; bases not matched to a gene: 3. From germline, CDR1 is SGHVS and CDR2 FQNEAQ. The CDR3 DNA follows: TGTGCCAGCAGCTTCGACAGGGGGGCTGAAAAACTGTTTTTT. This sequence encodes CASSFDRGAEKLFF. The whole variable domain, remainder taken from reference TRBV7-8 and TRBJ1-4, is GAGVSQSPRYKVAKRGQDVALRCDPISGHVSLFWYQQALGQGPEFLTYFQNEAQLDKSGLPSDRFFAERPEGSVSTLKIQRTQQEDSAVYLCASSFDRGAEKLFFGSGTQLSVL.

The chain is built from TRBV27 and TRBJ1-6, with TRBD1 matching 10 bases. Germline lookup yields CDR1 MNHEY and CDR2 SMNVEV (reference sequence). This CDR3 has 14 amino acids. Trimming took 3 bases from V and 13 from J; bases not matched to a gene: 6. CDR3 in amino acids: CASSFGTGDLPLHF. The CDR3 DNA reads TGTGCCAGCAGTTTTGGGACAGGGGACCTCCCCCTCCACTTT.